Sequencing of this T cell receptor beta chain was carried out in a study of graft-versus-host responses after intestinal transplantation. Study conclusions and caveats: Peak circulating GvH clone levels were associated with early post-transplant HvG declines.

The table came from immunoSEQ multiplex PCR; TCRdb's copy has only in-frame clones and leaves some out. The table includes 95,000 to 110,000 clones, roughly 86% detected once. The J segment lost 2 bases and the V segment lost 4 bases, leaving 12 bases of the junction unmatched. The CDR3 consists of 17 residues. Per germline, CDR1 SGHNT and CDR2 YYREEE (reference sequence). The sample holds one count of this clone. What it binds is unknown. Sequencing used unstimulated CD4+ T cells sorted from spleen or lymph node cells, obtained before transplant. The chain has TRBV5-4 and TRBJ2-5, with 9 positions matching TRBD2. The TCR sequence derives from a human donor who was the organ donor for an intestinal transplant. CDR3 nucleotide sequence: TGTGCCAGCAGCGACGGCTTGACTAGCGGAACTCAAGAGACCCAGTACTTC. Its protein is CASSDGLTSGTQETQYF.